Listed below are T cell receptor beta chains from one sample, sequenced in a study of blood T cell repertoires in COVID-19. Clones were sequenced by immunoSEQ multiplex PCR, and TCRdb holds only the in-frame ones, with some missing. The table shows 200,000 to 250,000 clones, with approximately 90% occurring only once. Input material: peripheral blood. Receptors were obtained from a middle-aged woman who had recovered from COVID-19. Both conserved end residues are part of each CDR3. Each record gives: J gene, clone size, V gene, D gene, CDR3 DNA, CDR3 protein. A D gene is named only where the DNA matches it firmly. Size values are once, few and many counts, or a class for expanded clones, and some rows have none.

TRBJ2-5 | NA | TRBV7-2 | NA | TGTGCCAGCAGCTTGTATCCGGGGATGGAGACCCAGTACTTC | CASSLYPGMETQYF
TRBJ2-7 | NA | TRBV7-9 | NA | TGTGCCAGCAGCTTAGCGTGGCAGTCCTACGAGCAGTACTTC | CASSLAWQSYEQYF
TRBJ1-6 | few | TRBV3-1/TRBV3-2 | NA | TGTGCCAGCAGCCAGCGGTATAATTCACCCCTCCACTTT | CASSQRYNSPLHF
TRBJ1-3 | NA | TRBV5-1 | NA | TGCGCCAGCAGCTTGGTGGACCAGGGACTCTCTGGAAACACCATATATTTT | CASSLVDQGLSGNTIYF
TRBJ1-4 | NA | TRBV18 | NA | TGTGCCAGCTCACCGGGGCAGTATGTTGAAAAACTGTTTTTT | CASSPGQYVEKLFF
TRBJ2-1 | NA | TRBV11-3 | TRBD2 | TGTGCCAGCAGCTTAATTGCGGGAGGGCCGGGGGAGCAGTTCTTC | CASSLIAGGPGEQFF
TRBJ2-1 | once | TRBV3-1/TRBV3-2 | NA | TGTGCCAGCAGCCAAGAATGGGGGGATTTTCGCGGTGAGCAGTTCTTC | CASSQEWGDFRGEQFF
TRBJ1-6 | NA | TRBV3-1/TRBV3-2 | TRBD1 | TGTGCCAGCAGCCTGGACAGGGGGAATTCACCCCTCCACTTT | CASSLDRGNSPLHF
TRBJ2-3 | NA | TRBV19 | NA | TGTGCCAGTAGTAACCGGGACATAAGCACAGATACGCAGTATTTT | CASSNRDISTDTQYF
TRBJ2-7 | NA | TRBV27 | TRBD1 | TGTGCCAGCAGTCCTCGGACAGGTCTGGGCGAGCAGTACTTC | CASSPRTGLGEQYF
TRBJ2-7 | NA | TRBV7-2 | TRBD2 | TGTGCCAGCAGCTTAGAAGGCCTAGCGGGGATGTACGAGCAGTACTTC | CASSLEGLAGMYEQYF
TRBJ2-5 | few | TRBV10-3 | TRBD2 | TGTGCCATCAGTGAGTCCTCTAGCGGGGGGCAAGGTACCCAGTACTTC | CAISESSSGGQGTQYF
TRBJ2-7 | NA | TRBV19 | NA | TGTGCCAGTAGTATCTCAGGGGCTGGGTCCTACGAGCAGTACTTC | CASSISGAGSYEQYF
TRBJ2-1 | NA | TRBV3-1/TRBV3-2 | NA | TGTGCCAGCAGCGAGACTCGGCGAAGCAGCTACAATGAGCAGTTCTTC | CASSETRRSSYNEQFF
TRBJ2-7 | NA | TRBV27 | TRBD1 | TGTGCCAGCAGGCACCCGGGACAGGGGGCTTACGAGCAGTACTTC | CASRHPGQGAYEQYF
TRBJ2-1 | NA | TRBV28 | TRBD1 | TGTGCCAGCAGTTTAGGAAGGGGGCGGGTTAATGAGCAGTTCTTC | CASSLGRGRVNEQFF
TRBJ1-2 | few | TRBV6-5 | NA | TGTGCCAGCAGCCCCATAGTAATCGGTAACTATGGCTACACCTTC | CASSPIVIGNYGYTF
TRBJ2-7 | once | TRBV15 | NA | TGTGCCACCAGCAGTGACACTGGAGGCGAGCAGTACTTC | CATSSDTGGEQYF
TRBJ1-5 | NA | TRBV24-1 | NA | TGTGCCACCAGTGATCGACAGAATTGGGAGCCCCAGCATTTT | CATSDRQNWEPQHF
TRBJ2-7 | NA | TRBV5-6 | TRBD1 | TGTGCCAGCAGCAGCCCCTGGACAGGGGGCACTTACGAGCAGTACTTC | CASSSPWTGGTYEQYF
TRBJ2-5 | NA | TRBV5-1 | NA | TGCGCCAGCAGCTTGGGGTTATCGACAGAAGAGACCCAGTACTTC | CASSLGLSTEETQYF
TRBJ2-3 | NA | TRBV5-1 | TRBD2 | TGCGCCAGCAGCAAGCCTAGCGGGGGGGCCGAAGATACGCAGTATTTT | CASSKPSGGAEDTQYF
TRBJ1-2 | NA | TRBV4-3 | NA | TGCGCCAGCAGCCAAGACCAGGGCCTCTATGGCTACACCTTC | CASSQDQGLYGYTF
TRBJ1-6 | NA | TRBV11-3 | TRBD1 | TGTGCCAGCAGCGCACGACAGGGGAATAATTCACCCCTCCACTTT | CASSARQGNNSPLHF
TRBJ1-4 | NA | TRBV4-1 | TRBD1 | TGCGCCAGCAGCCAGGCCGGGACAGGGGGTGAAAAACTGTTTTTT | CASSQAGTGGEKLFF
TRBJ1-5 | NA | TRBV19 | NA | TGTGCCAGTAAGAGACAGGGCAATCAGCCCCAGCATTTT | CASKRQGNQPQHF
TRBJ2-1 | NA | TRBV3-1/TRBV3-2 | NA | TGTGCCAGCAGCCAAGAATCCCTCTTATACAATGAGCAGTTCTTC | CASSQESLLYNEQFF
TRBJ1-2 | NA | TRBV12-3/TRBV12-4 | NA | TGTGCCAGCAGTTTGGAGGGGTACTATGGCTACACCTTC | CASSLEGYYGYTF
TRBJ2-1 | NA | TRBV16 | TRBD2 | TGTGCCACGGGGCCTAGCGGGAGGAGCGACAATGAGCAGTTCTTC | CATGPSGRSDNEQFF
TRBJ1-1 | NA | TRBV3-1/TRBV3-2 | NA | TGTGCCAGCAGCCAAGATAGGGGTGATAACACTGAAGCTTTCTTT | CASSQDRGDNTEAFF
TRBJ2-5 | NA | TRBV19 | TRBD2 | TGTGCCAGTAGTATACCTCGTACAACTAGCGGGGGGAAAGAGACCCAGTACTTC | CASSIPRTTSGGKETQYF
TRBJ1-1 | NA | TRBV5-5 | NA | TGTGCCAGCAGCCCCTACAGGTACGCTGAAGCTTTCTTT | CASSPYRYAEAFF
TRBJ1-2 | NA | TRBV4-3 | NA | TGCGCCAGCAGCCAAGCCCAACAGGGTAACTATGGCTACACCTTC | CASSQAQQGNYGYTF
TRBJ2-1 | NA | TRBV28 | NA | TGTGCCACCCAGTTTACTGTCAGGGGTGAGCAGTTCTTC | CATQFTVRGEQFF
TRBJ1-2 | NA | TRBV30 | TRBD1 | TGTGCCTGGTTGATGGGGACAGGAGACTATGGCTACACCTTC | CAWLMGTGDYGYTF
TRBJ2-7 | few | TRBV7-2 | TRBD2 | TGTGCCAGCAGCGTTAGCGGGACTGGGTACGAGCAGTACTTC | CASSVSGTGYEQYF
TRBJ2-7 | NA | TRBV7-2 | TRBD1 | TGTGCCAGCAGTGAGCCGGGACAGGGGAGCTCCTACGAGCAGTACTTC | CASSEPGQGSSYEQYF
TRBJ1-6 | NA | TRBV5-1 | TRBD1 | TGCGCCAGCAGCTACCGACAGGGGGCCGAAAATTCACCCCTCCACTTT | CASSYRQGAENSPLHF
TRBJ2-2 | few | TRBV11-2 | NA | TGTGCCAGCAGCTTTGTACTATCGGAGGTCGGCGGGGAGCTGTTTTTT | CASSFVLSEVGGELFF
TRBJ1-2 | once | TRBV3-1/TRBV3-2 | NA | TGTGCCAGCAGCCAAGAACCAGGGCCCTATGGCTACACCTTC | CASSQEPGPYGYTF
TRBJ1-2 | NA | TRBV28 | NA | TGTGCCAGCAGTTCGCGGACAGATCTATATGGCTACACCTTC | CASSSRTDLYGYTF